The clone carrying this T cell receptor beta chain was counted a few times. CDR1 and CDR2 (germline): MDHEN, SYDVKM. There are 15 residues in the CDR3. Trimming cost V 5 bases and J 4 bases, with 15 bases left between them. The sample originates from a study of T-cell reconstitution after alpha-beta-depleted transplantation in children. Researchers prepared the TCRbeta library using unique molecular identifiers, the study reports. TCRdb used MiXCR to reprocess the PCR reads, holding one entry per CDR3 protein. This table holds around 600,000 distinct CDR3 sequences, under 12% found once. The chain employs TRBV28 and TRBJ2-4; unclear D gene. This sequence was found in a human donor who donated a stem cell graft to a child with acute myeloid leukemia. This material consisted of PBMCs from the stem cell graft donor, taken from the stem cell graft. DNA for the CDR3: TGTGCCAGCAGTCCTCCCCCTAGGCTAAAAAACATTCAGTACTTC. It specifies CASSPPPRLKNIQYF.